This T cell receptor beta chain comes out of a study of Graves' ophthalmopathy and Graves' hyperthyroidism. The germline V gene has CDR1 LNHDA and CDR2 SQIVND (reference sequence). Trimming took 4 bases from V and 4 from J; bases not matched to a gene: 11. The CDR3 spans 16 residues. Hyperthyroidism in these 18- to 65-year-old patients was newly diagnosed, lasting under 2 months. Amplified TCR beta CDR3 regions were obtained using RNA transcripts as template. HTBI primers were employed in first-round RT-PCR, then a second-round multiplex PCR followed. MiXCR, run by TCRdb on the multiplex PCR reads, gives a single entry per CDR3 protein. The data show roughly 1.1 million distinct CDR3 sequences, 36% seen once.

Sequenced material: peripheral blood or thyroid tissue (not recorded which). The clonotype originates from an adult man with Graves' hyperthyroidism. The gene calls are TRBV19 and TRBJ1-1, with TRBD1 matching 8 bases. CDR3 DNA: TGTGCCAGTAGTAGCCGGACAGGGATTATGGTCACTGAAGCTTTCTTT. Translated: CASSSRTGIMVTEAFF.